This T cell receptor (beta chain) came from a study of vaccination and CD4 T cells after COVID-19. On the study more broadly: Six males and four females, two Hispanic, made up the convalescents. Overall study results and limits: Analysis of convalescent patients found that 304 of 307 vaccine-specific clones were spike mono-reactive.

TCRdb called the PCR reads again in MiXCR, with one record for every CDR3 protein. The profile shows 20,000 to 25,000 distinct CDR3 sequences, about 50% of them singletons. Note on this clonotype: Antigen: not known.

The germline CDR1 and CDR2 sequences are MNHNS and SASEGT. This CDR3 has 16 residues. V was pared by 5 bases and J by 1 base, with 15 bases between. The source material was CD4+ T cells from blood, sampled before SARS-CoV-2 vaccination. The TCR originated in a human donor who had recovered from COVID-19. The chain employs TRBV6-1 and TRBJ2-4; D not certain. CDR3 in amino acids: CASSTTKLAAKNIQYF. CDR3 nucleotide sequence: TGTGCCAGCAGTACGACAAAATTGGCGGCCAAAAACATTCAGTACTTC.